A selection of T cell receptor beta chains follows, all from one sample in a study of Ad26.COV2.S vaccination and SARS-CoV-2 variants. Generated by immunoSEQ multiplex PCR, the TCRdb table keeps only in-frame clones and is missing some. The sample shows 300,000 to 400,000 clones, roughly 84% of them seen only once. Sequenced material: peripheral blood, taken in a trial of Ad26.COV2.S vaccine versus placebo. Receptor source: a person aged 18-65 years who received the Ad26.COV2.S COVID-19 vaccine or a placebo. CDR3s include the opening cysteine and the closing phenylalanine or tryptophan. A D gene is named only where the DNA matches it firmly. Size is stated for part of the rows, as once, few or many counts, or as a class when the clone is expanded.

j_gene | abundance | d_gene | v_gene | CDR3aa | CDR3nt
TRBJ2-7 | NA | TRBD1 | TRBV12-3/TRBV12-4 | CASTRTGGYEQYF | TGTGCCAGCACTCGGACAGGGGGCTACGAGCAGTACTTC
TRBJ2-5 | NA | TRBD1 | TRBV18 | CASSPMTGVQETQYF | TGTGCCAGCTCACCAATGACAGGGGTTCAAGAGACCCAGTACTTC
TRBJ2-1 | NA | TRBD1 | TRBV3-1/TRBV3-2 | CASSQGQVSNEQFF | TGTGCCAGCAGCCAGGGACAGGTCAGCAATGAGCAGTTCTTC
TRBJ1-3 | NA | NA | TRBV21-1 | CASSKERQGAGNTIYF | TGTGCCAGCAGCAAAGAGAGACAGGGGGCTGGAAACACCATATATTTT
TRBJ1-1 | few | NA | TRBV15 | CATSLPGPMNTEAFF | TGTGCCACCAGCTTACCGGGACCGATGAACACTGAAGCTTTCTTT
TRBJ2-2 | NA | TRBD2 | TRBV9 | CASSVWGTSGGTGELFF | TGTGCCAGCAGCGTATGGGGGACTAGCGGGGGAACCGGGGAGCTGTTTTTT
TRBJ2-1 | NA | TRBD2 | TRBV5-4 | CASSLSSGGTEQFF | TGTGCCAGCAGCCTTTCTAGCGGGGGGACTGAGCAGTTCTTC
TRBJ2-7 | NA | NA | TRBV25-1 | CASSVGNSRPEQYF | TGTGCCAGCAGTGTTGGGAACAGCCGTCCCGAGCAGTACTTC
TRBJ1-1 | NA | NA | TRBV6-5 | CASSQQGLSFAFF | TGTGCCAGCAGCCAACAGGGTCTTTCCTTCGCTTTCTTT
TRBJ1-5 | NA | NA | TRBV9 | CASSVPGSQPQHF | TGTGCCAGCAGCGTACCAGGGAGTCAGCCCCAGCATTTT
TRBJ2-1 | NA | NA | TRBV7-3 | CASSSPRDREVGSYNEQFF | TGTGCCAGCAGCTCCCCCAGGGATCGTGAGGTGGGGTCCTACAATGAGCAGTTCTTC
TRBJ2-6 | NA | TRBD1 | TRBV5-6 | CASSLVDRGRGANVLTF | TGTGCCAGCAGCTTGGTGGACAGGGGGCGAGGGGCCAACGTCCTGACTTTC
TRBJ2-1 | NA | TRBD2 | TRBV7-2 | CASRRGGLDNEQFF | TGTGCCAGCAGAAGAGGCGGACTAGACAATGAGCAGTTCTTC
TRBJ2-3 | once | TRBD2 | TRBV18 | CASSLSSGGITDTQYF | TGTGCCAGCTCGCTTTCTAGCGGGGGGATCACAGATACGCAGTATTTT
TRBJ2-2 | NA | NA | TRBV5-6 | CASSLPPGHPGNTGELFF | TGTGCCAGCAGCTTGCCCCCGGGACACCCAGGGAACACCGGGGAGCTGTTTTTT
TRBJ1-2 | NA | TRBD1 | TRBV18 | CASSLTGIFDGYTF | TGTGCCAGCTCCCTGACAGGGATATTCGATGGCTACACCTTC
TRBJ2-5 | NA | TRBD2 | TRBV6-5 | CASSHSGGVSETQYF | TGTGCCAGCAGCCATAGCGGGGGGGTGAGTGAGACCCAGTACTTC
TRBJ1-2 | NA | TRBD1 | TRBV5-6 | CASSLAEKDRWYGYTF | TGTGCCAGCAGCTTGGCCGAGAAGGACAGGTGGTATGGCTACACCTTC
TRBJ2-1 | NA | NA | TRBV6-1 | CASSEQSQVAYNEQFF | TGTGCCAGCAGTGAACAGTCACAGGTGGCGTACAATGAGCAGTTCTTC
TRBJ1-3 | NA | NA | TRBV7-5 | CARSLRDSRLASGNTIYF | TGTGCCAGAAGCTTGCGGGACAGCCGTCTGGCCTCTGGAAACACCATATATTTT
TRBJ1-6 | NA | NA | TRBV3-1/TRBV3-2 | CASSPGGGFAYNSPLHF | TGTGCCAGCAGCCCCGGAGGGGGTTTTGCCTATAATTCACCCCTCCACTTT
TRBJ2-7 | NA | TRBD1 | TRBV7-8 | CASSSDGTGSYEQYF | TGTGCCAGCAGCTCCGACGGGACAGGGAGCTACGAGCAGTACTTC
TRBJ2-5 | NA | TRBD2 | TRBV4-2 | CASSRTEGGSGGQETQYF | TGTGCCAGCAGCCGGACTGAGGGGGGTAGCGGGGGCCAAGAGACCCAGTACTTC
TRBJ1-5 | NA | NA | TRBV2 | CASSEGWVRPQHF | TGTGCCAGCAGTGAGGGCTGGGTTAGGCCCCAGCATTTT
TRBJ2-7 | NA | NA | TRBV6-5 | CASSTGPGYEQYF | TGTGCCAGCAGTACCGGCCCAGGGTACGAGCAGTACTTC
TRBJ2-1 | NA | NA | TRBV7-3 | CASSLQRSSYNEQFF | TGTGCCAGCAGCTTACAGCGGAGCTCCTACAATGAGCAGTTCTTC
TRBJ2-2 | once | NA | TRBV30 | CAWSVRGHPSNTGELFF | TGTGCCTGGAGTGTACGGGGACACCCATCGAACACCGGGGAGCTGTTTTTT
TRBJ2-7 | NA | NA | TRBV12-3/TRBV12-4 | CASSQTLGEQYF | TGTGCCAGCAGTCAGACATTGGGAGAGCAGTACTTC
TRBJ1-1 | NA | NA | TRBV5-5 | CASSPKHGTEAFF | TGTGCCAGCAGCCCAAAACATGGGACTGAAGCTTTCTTT
TRBJ2-2 | NA | NA | TRBV19 | CASSPQELAGELFF | TGTGCCAGTAGTCCCCAGGAATTAGCCGGGGAGCTGTTTTTT
TRBJ2-6 | NA | TRBD2 | TRBV29-1 | CSTTSGGPAGANVLTF | TGCAGCACCACTAGCGGGGGGCCGGCAGGGGCCAACGTCCTGACTTTC
TRBJ1-6 | NA | NA | TRBV21-1 | CASSKVLLDSPYNSPLHF | TGTGCCAGCAGCAAAGTTCTGTTGGATTCGCCATATAATTCACCCCTCCACTTT
TRBJ2-1 | NA | NA | TRBV7-9 | CASSARDGAYNEQFF | TGTGCCAGCAGCGCCCGGGACGGGGCCTACAATGAGCAGTTCTTC
TRBJ2-1 | NA | NA | TRBV18 | CASSPWTDNEQFF | TGTGCCAGCTCACCATGGACAGACAATGAGCAGTTCTTC
TRBJ1-3 | NA | TRBD1 | TRBV25-1 | CASSKYSPGTGFGNTIYF | TGTGCCAGCAGTAAATACTCCCCCGGGACAGGGTTTGGAAACACCATATATTTT
TRBJ2-2 | NA | TRBD2 | TRBV11-2 | CASSLVRRGAGGTGELFF | TGTGCCAGCAGCTTAGTTCGGCGAGGTGCGGGGGGGACCGGGGAGCTGTTTTTT
TRBJ1-5 | once | TRBD1 | TRBV30 | CAWSLSGQHNQPQHF | TGTGCCTGGAGCTTATCGGGACAGCACAATCAGCCCCAGCATTTT
TRBJ1-2 | NA | TRBD1 | TRBV7-3 | CASSLGQGSLYGYTF | TGTGCCAGCAGCTTGGGACAGGGTAGTCTTTATGGCTACACCTTC
TRBJ2-3 | NA | TRBD1 | TRBV4-3 | CASSYTGGTADTQYF | TGCGCCAGCAGCTATACAGGGGGCACTGCAGATACGCAGTATTTT
TRBJ1-1 | NA | NA | TRBV12-5 | CASGLGMNTEAFF | TGTGCTAGTGGTTTGGGCATGAACACTGAAGCTTTCTTT
TRBJ1-2 | NA | NA | TRBV9 | CASSARSASYGYTF | TGTGCCAGCAGCGCCCGATCGGCCTCGTATGGCTACACCTTC
TRBJ2-3 | NA | TRBD2 | TRBV11-3 | CASSSPGLAGLQYF | TGTGCCAGCAGCTCTCCGGGACTAGCGGGACTGCAGTATTTT
TRBJ1-1 | NA | NA | TRBV15 | CATSAGRTELGEAFF | TGTGCCACCAGCGCCGGACGGACCGAGCTCGGTGAAGCTTTCTTT
TRBJ1-1 | few | NA | TRBV6-6 | CASDPGVVNTEAFF | TGTGCCAGCGATCCCGGAGTGGTGAACACTGAAGCTTTCTTT
TRBJ2-7 | NA | NA | TRBV15 | CATSRDPERREYF | TGTGCCACCAGCAGAGATCCGGAAAGACGGGAGTACTTC
TRBJ2-3 | NA | NA | TRBV7-3 | CASSVGATSTDTQYF | TGTGCCAGCAGCGTCGGTGCGACTAGCACAGATACGCAGTATTTT
TRBJ2-7 | NA | NA | TRBV6-2/TRBV6-3 | CASSYSLVLYEQYF | TGTGCCAGCAGTTACTCCCTTGTCCTCTACGAGCAGTACTTC
TRBJ1-4 | NA | NA | TRBV9 | CASSVVLEKLFF | TGTGCCAGCAGCGTAGTACTCGAAAAACTGTTTTTT
TRBJ2-5 | NA | NA | TRBV7-2 | CASSFQSGREETQYF | TGTGCCAGCAGCTTCCAATCGGGTAGGGAAGAGACCCAGTACTTC
TRBJ1-2 | NA | NA | TRBV9 | CASSVARFPYGYGYTF | TGTGCCAGCAGCGTAGCCCGTTTCCCCTACGGCTATGGCTACACCTTC
TRBJ1-1 | NA | NA | TRBV5-4 | CASSFQGNTEAFF | TGTGCCAGCAGCTTTCAGGGGAACACTGAAGCTTTCTTT